The 14 T cell receptor beta chains below all came from one sample that was sequenced in a study of T cell changes during pregnancy in multiple sclerosis. The method was immunoSEQ multiplex PCR; TCRdb's version includes in-frame clones alone and lacks a portion of them. The table records around 77,000 clones, more than 90% of them present only once. Specimen: peripheral blood, collected in the third trimester of pregnancy. These TCRs come from a female donor with multiple sclerosis, enrolled in a pregnancy study.

This clone was counted once. The chain recombines TRBV5-1 with TRBJ1-1, with 10 bases matching TRBD1. Germline V gives CDR1 SGHRS, CDR2 YFSETQ. Trimming at V came to 4 bases and at J to 1 base, leaving 7 bases not matched to a gene. This CDR3 has 16 residues. The CDR3 here is CASSVDRGIGNTEAFF. The CDR3 DNA reads as TGCGCCAGCAGCGTGGACAGGGGGATAGGGAACACTGAAGCTTTCTTT.

The rearrangement links TRBV5-6 to TRBJ1-5; no clear D. Germline CDR1 and CDR2: SGHDT and YYEEEE. Trimming left V 0 bases short and J 6 bases short, with 22 bases between. This CDR3 has 18 amino acids. The CDR3 nucleotides are TGTGCCAGCAGCTTGGGTAGAGGTATTCGGAGTCCAAGTCAGCCCCAGCATTTT. This gives the protein CASSLGRGIRSPSQPQHF.

This chain joins TRBV6-5 and TRBJ2-7, with a tentative D call TRBD2 (5 bases). Per germline, CDR1 MNHEY and CDR2 SVGAGI. This CDR3 spans 15 amino acids. Between the trimmed V and J ends, which lost 0 bases and 1 base, there was a span of 10 bases. This chain's CDR3 is CASSYSGSVSYEQYF. The CDR3 coding sequence is TGTGCCAGCAGTTACTCGGGTAGCGTATCCTACGAGCAGTACTTC.

This clone occurred a few times. Here the CDR3 DNA reads TGTGCCAGCAGTCTAAACCTCAATGAGCAGTTCTTC. Its translation: CASSLNLNEQFF. The J gene is TRBJ2-1, the V gene TRBV6-6; D gene ambiguous. Trimming cost V 5 bases and J 6 bases, with 8 bases left between them. The CDR3 consists of 12 residues. Germline V CDR1 and CDR2: MNHNY, SVGAGI (reference sequence).

This sequence joins TRBV5-4 and TRBJ1-1; D is possibly TRBD1 (6 bases). The CDR3 is 14 amino acids. Germline V gene lookup returns CDR1 SGHNT and CDR2 YYREEE (reference sequence). Trimming pared 2 bases from V and 1 base from J, leaving 9 bases between. The CDR3 here is CASSLGTQNTEAFF. In DNA, the CDR3 is TGTGCCAGCAGCTTAGGGACACAGAACACTGAAGCTTTCTTT. Together with reference TRBV5-4 and TRBJ1-1, the CDR3 gives the full variable domain: ETGVTQSPTHLIKTRGQQVTLRCSSQSGHNTVSWYQQALGQGPQFIFQYYREEENGRGNFPPRFSGLQFPNYSSELNVNALELDDSALYLCASSLGTQNTEAFFGQGTRLTVV.

The chain joins TRBV7-2 to TRBJ2-7; possibly TRBD1 for D (5 bases). The germline V gene encodes CDR1 SGHTA and CDR2 FQGNSA. V gave up 3 bases and J gave up 7 bases, with 16 bases separating them. The CDR3 is 14 amino acids. The CDR3: CASSFRMQGLEQYF. The CDR3 DNA reads TGTGCCAGCAGCTTCCGTATGCAGGGTCTGGAGCAGTACTTC. The whole variable domain, remainder taken from reference TRBV7-2 and TRBJ2-7, is GAGVSQSPSNKVTEKGKDVELRCDPISGHTALYWYRQSLGQGLEFLIYFQGNSAPDKSGLPSDRFSAERTGGSVSTLTIQRTQQEDSAVYLCASSFRMQGLEQYFGPGTRLTVT.

This clone turned up a few times. This chain uses TRBV28 with TRBJ2-7; weak D call: TRBD1 (5 bases). V was trimmed by 5 bases and J by 0 bases, leaving 17 bases between them. CDR1 MDHEN and CDR2 SYDVKM come from the germline V gene. This CDR3 region has 16 residues. The CDR3 region is CASSDSKKKPSYEQYF. CDR3 DNA: TGTGCCAGCAGTGACAGCAAGAAAAAACCCTCCTACGAGCAGTACTTC.

This clone showed up just once. This chain connects TRBV10-2 to TRBJ1-5; D perhaps matches TRBD1 (6 bases). Trimming cost V 3 bases and J 9 bases, with 24 bases left between them. Looked up from germline, CDR1 is WSHSY and CDR2 is SAAADI. CDR3 size: 17 residues. The CDR3 here is CASSERPSGGAFRPQHF. As DNA, the CDR3 is TGCGCCAGCAGTGAAAGGCCCTCGGGGGGCGCGTTCAGGCCCCAGCATTTT.

This clone was observed a single time. The CDR3 DNA follows: TGTGCCATCAGTGCATCCGGGACTAGCGGGAATCAAGAGACCCAGTACTTC. It encodes CAISASGTSGNQETQYF. The J gene is TRBJ2-5, the V gene TRBV10-3, with TRBD2 matching 13 bases. CDR1 is ENHRY, CDR2 SYGVKD, per germline. The CDR3 is 17 residues long. The trim removed 4 bases at V and 2 bases at J, leaving 7 bases unmatched.

The J gene is TRBJ2-3, the V gene TRBV19, with D uncertain. With 8 bases removed from V and 6 bases from J, the gap between germline ends came to 9 bases. Germline V gene lookup returns CDR1 LNHDA and CDR2 SQIVND (reference sequence). This CDR3 spans 11 amino acids. The CDR3 loop is CASSVRDTQYF. CDR3 DNA: TGTGCCAGTTCGGTACGGGATACGCAGTATTTT.

This clone was recorded only once. The chain carries TRBV10-3 and TRBJ2-1, with 7 bases lining up with TRBD1. The CDR3 has 15 residues. Germline V lookup: CDR1 ENHRY, CDR2 SYGVKD. Germline trimming cut 3 bases from V and 3 bases from J; bases unmatched to any gene: 5. CDR3 residues: CAISEQGLLYNEQFF. CDR3 coding DNA: TGTGCCATCAGTGAACAGGGGCTCCTCTACAATGAGCAGTTCTTC.

This chain links TRBV6-6 with TRBJ2-5, with 7 bases identical to TRBD2. This CDR3 has 14 residues. The germline V gene encodes CDR1 MNHNY and CDR2 SVGAGI (reference sequence). Trimming took 2 bases from V and 5 from J; bases not matched to a gene: 5. The CDR3 sequence is CASSYRTSGETQYF. The CDR3 nucleotides read TGTGCCAGCAGTTACCGGACTAGTGGGGAGACCCAGTACTTC.

This chain connects TRBV28 to TRBJ2-2; D unresolved. Germline lookup yields CDR1 MDHEN and CDR2 SYDVKM. The CDR3 loop spans 13 amino acids. V gave up 1 base and J gave up 6 bases, with 6 bases separating them. Here the CDR3 DNA reads TGTGCCAGCAGTTTATCTGCAGCCGGGGAGCTGTTTTTT. It encodes CASSLSAAGELFF.

CDR3 protein: CASSEVRLAVYNEQFF. CDR3 sequence (DNA): TGTGCCAGCAGTGAAGTAAGACTAGCGGTTTACAATGAGCAGTTCTTC. The V gene is TRBV2, the J gene TRBJ2-1; 9 bases are a match to TRBD2. The CDR3 has 16 residues. Germline V gene data show CDR1 as SNHLY and CDR2 as FYNNEI. V shed 1 base and J 4 bases; nucleotides not matched to a gene: 5.